The present entry profiles one TCR beta chain with its context. Its antigen is undetermined. This sample was included in a study of T cell responses to AZD1222 COVID-19 vaccine. Study-wide findings and caveats: The donor group comprised mostly white British people and more females; the analysis possibly underestimated clonal diversity. Only after the peak T cell response were repertoires sampled.

Sequencing was performed with immunoSEQ multiplex PCR; in TCRdb, only in-frame clones are kept and a portion is missing. Among more than 100,000 clones listed, over 90% were seen once. The clonotype was recovered from an adult in good health. The source was peripheral blood, collected on day 0 of AZD1222 vaccination.

Here the CDR3 reads CASRRLLGAFF. The CDR3 DNA reads TGTGCCAGCCGCCGCCTCCTGGGAGCTTTCTTT. The V gene is TRBV11-1, the J gene TRBJ1-1; D not certain. This CDR3 spans 11 amino acids. Germline CDR1 is SGHAT and CDR2 is FQDESV (reference sequence). Trimming took off 8 bases at V and 10 bases at J, with 14 bases between the two ends.